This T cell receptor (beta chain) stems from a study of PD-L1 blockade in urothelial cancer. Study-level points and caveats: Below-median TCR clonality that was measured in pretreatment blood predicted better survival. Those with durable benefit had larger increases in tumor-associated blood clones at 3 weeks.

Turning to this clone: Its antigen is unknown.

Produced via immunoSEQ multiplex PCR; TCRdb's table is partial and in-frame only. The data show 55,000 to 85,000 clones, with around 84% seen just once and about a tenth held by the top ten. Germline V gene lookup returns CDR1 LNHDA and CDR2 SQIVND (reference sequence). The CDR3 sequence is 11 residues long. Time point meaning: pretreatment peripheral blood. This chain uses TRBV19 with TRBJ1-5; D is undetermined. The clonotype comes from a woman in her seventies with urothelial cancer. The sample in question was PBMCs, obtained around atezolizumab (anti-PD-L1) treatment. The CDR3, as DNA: TGTCCACTGAGGCGGGGACAGCCCCAGCATTTT. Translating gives CPLRRGQPQHF.